The 13 T cell receptor beta chains given below trace back to one sample, sequenced in a study of control samples from healthy donors and cancer patients (dated by TCRdb to the early 2020s). The library was prepared using the immunoSEQ multiplex PCR assay. TCRdb took over this immuneACCESS table, retaining in-frame rearrangements with V and J assigned. Such tables are incomplete; in checked studies, under half of the missing clones stem from an unresolved V gene, and the remainder is unexplained. The sample records roughly 88,000 clones, around 92% of which are singletons. Clones ranked in the top ten supply approximately 15% of the sample. Sequencing was carried out using blood. These receptors were obtained from a man aged 50 to 59 in good health.

The J gene is TRBJ1-2, the V gene TRBV5-6; the D is unclear. CDR1 SGHDT and CDR2 YYEEEE come from the germline V gene. The ends were cut back, 2 bases at V and 4 bases at J, with 12 bases in the middle. The CDR3 consists of 14 residues. The DNA for the CDR3 is TGTGCCAGCAGCTTATTCCCGGGAACCTATGGCTACACCTTC. This translates into CASSLFPGTYGYTF.

The chain links TRBV11-2 to TRBJ1-2; 8 positions match TRBD1. CDR1 SGHAT and CDR2 FQNNGV come from the germline V gene. The CDR3 sequence is 13 residues long. J lost 3 bases, V lost 5 bases, and 2 bases had no gene match. The CDR3 DNA reads as TGTGCCAGCAGCCAGGACAGGGACTATGGCTACACCTTC. Protein product: CASSQDRDYGYTF.

The J gene is TRBJ1-4, the V gene TRBV7-8, with TRBD1 matching over 7 bases. J was trimmed by 6 bases and V by 5 bases; bases with no gene match: 3. Germline V gives CDR1 SGHVS, CDR2 FQNEAQ. This CDR3 has 13 residues. Written as DNA, the CDR3 is TGTGCCAGCAGCCGAGACAGGGATGAAAAACTGTTTTTT. As protein: CASSRDRDEKLFF.

The chain links TRBV5-6 to TRBJ1-1; the D gene is possibly TRBD1 (6 bases). Trimming cost V 4 bases and J 0 bases, with 10 bases left between them. The CDR3 has 14 amino acids. Germline V gene data show CDR1 as SGHDT and CDR2 as YYEEEE. CDR3 region: CASSQDSLNTEAFF. The CDR3 bases are TGTGCCAGCAGCCAGGACAGTTTGAACACTGAAGCTTTCTTT.

About this clone itself: One end of the junction does not line up with germline, which may come from a read error. The V gene is TRBV3-1 (or the pseudogene TRBV3-2), the J gene TRBJ1-6; unclear D gene. The V gene's germline CDR1 is LGHDT and CDR2 YNNKEL (reference sequence). This CDR3 is built from 14 residues. The CDR3 DNA follows: TGTGCCAGCAGTCAAGTCCAAGGAGATTCACCCCTCCACTTT. Protein product: CASSQVQGDSPLHF.

J is TRBJ1-4 and V is TRBV4-1; D gene uncertain. The germline CDR1 and CDR2 sequences are MGHRA and YSYEKL. The CDR3 is made up of 13 amino acids. Trimming left V 1 base short and J 8 bases short, with 8 bases between. In DNA, the CDR3 is TGCGCCAGCAGCCAAGCTCTGGCAGAAAAACTGTTTTTT. Protein product: CASSQALAEKLFF.

The chain couples TRBV11-2 to TRBJ1-4; D is uncertain. Between the trimmed V and J ends, which lost 1 base and 8 bases, there was a span of 11 bases. The CDR3 totals 14 residues. Looked up from germline, CDR1 is SGHAT and CDR2 is FQNNGV. The CDR3 region is CASSLGLPGEKLFF. CDR3 sequence (DNA): TGTGCCAGCAGCTTAGGCCTCCCGGGGGAAAAACTGTTTTTT.

The chain recombines TRBV2 with TRBJ1-2; D gene unclear. The V end was cut by 6 bases, the J end by 8 bases, with 19 bases between. The CDR3 is 14 amino acids. CDR1 is SNHLY, CDR2 FYNNEI, per germline. CDR3 sequence: CASRESTVPGGYTF. In nucleotides, the CDR3 is TGTGCCAGCAGGGAGAGCACAGTTCCCGGGGGCTACACCTTC. Full variable domain (rest looked up from reference TRBV2 and TRBJ1-2): EPEVTQTPSHQVTQMGQEVILRCVPISNHLYFYWYRQILGQKVEFLVSFYNNEISEKSEIFDDQFSVERPDGSNFTLKIRSTKLEDSAMYFCASRESTVPGGYTFGSGTRLTVV.

The chain joins TRBV18 to TRBJ1-1; D gene uncertain. V was cut by 2 bases and J by 4 bases, with 14 bases left in between. The CDR3 is 15 residues long. Germline lookup yields CDR1 KGHSH and CDR2 LQKENI. The CDR3 protein is CASSPREAEGTEAFF. For the CDR3, the DNA is TGTGCCAGCTCACCAAGGGAGGCTGAGGGCACTGAAGCTTTCTTT.

This clone has only one observation. This rearrangement joins TRBV7-9 to TRBJ1-3; no firm D call. With 5 bases removed from V and 0 bases from J, the gap between germline ends came to 5 bases. There are 13 residues in the CDR3. In germline, CDR1 is SEHNR, CDR2 FQNEAQ (reference sequence). The CDR3 coding sequence is TGTGCCAGCAGCCCCAACTCTGGAAACACCATATATTTT. Translating it yields CASSPNSGNTIYF.

This clone was seen once. The rearrangement uses TRBV6-5 and TRBJ1-2; D unclear. The V and J ends lost 2 bases and 8 bases respectively, with 15 bases between them. The CDR3 is 14 residues long. Per the germline V gene, CDR1 is MNHEY and CDR2 is SVGAGI. The CDR3 sequence: CASSYRRGLCGYTF. The DNA for the CDR3 is TGTGCCAGCAGTTACCGGCGTGGGCTATGCGGCTACACCTTC.

The V call is TRBV5-1, the J call TRBJ2-2; unclear D gene. Deletions cut 4 bases from V and 1 base from J, with 14 bases between. CDR1 and CDR2 from the germline V gene are SGHRS and YFSETQ. This CDR3 spans 16 amino acids. CDR3 protein: CASSVLMLQNTGELFF. DNA of the CDR3: TGCGCCAGCAGCGTTTTAATGCTCCAGAACACCGGGGAGCTGTTTTTT.

This chain joins TRBV18 and TRBJ1-5; the D is unclear. The V gene's germline CDR1 is KGHSH and CDR2 LQKENI. The CDR3 is made up of 14 amino acids. Trimming left V 2 bases short and J 6 bases short, with 11 bases between. The CDR3: CASSPAGEGQPQHF. Written as DNA, the CDR3 is TGTGCCAGCTCACCAGCAGGAGAAGGTCAGCCCCAGCATTTT.